Sequencing of this TCR beta chain was carried out in a study of Graves' ophthalmopathy and Graves' hyperthyroidism. This clonotype was observed once. A read error may produce the germline difference seen at one junction end. The CDR3 length is 15 residues. Using RNA transcripts, the TCR beta CDR3 regions were amplified. In the first round, RT-PCR was carried out with HTBI primers, and a multiplex PCR formed the second round. TCRdb ran MiXCR on the multiplex PCR reads and lists one entry per CDR3 protein. The top ten hold 44% of the sample, which has almost 750,000 distinct CDR3 sequences, 35% to 50% seen once.

This chain joins TRBV12-3 or TRBV12-4 and TRBJ1-4; D ambiguous. This TCR derives from an adult man with Graves' ophthalmopathy. Input material: peripheral blood. The CDR3 protein is CASSEARTSNEKLLF. The CDR3 bases are TGTGCCAGCAGTGAAGCGAGGACCTCTAATGAAAAACTGCTTTTT.